The 26 T cell receptor beta chains below were found in one sample sequenced in a study of cytomegalovirus exposure and HLA in healthy donors. Use of 60 Vbeta and 13 Jbeta primers characterized the PCR. Using immunoSEQ multiplex PCR, the repertoire was profiled, and TCRdb retains in-frame clones only, with some absent. The sample includes some 110,000 clones, roughly a tenth of them seen just once. Sequencing used PBMCs. The receptors originated from a man between 25 and 39 years old in good health and CMV-seronegative.

This clone was seen more than once but under ten times. This rearrangement joins TRBV12-5 to TRBJ2-5; 9 nucleotides match TRBD1. The germline gives CDR1 LGHNT, CDR2 FRNRAP. V gave up 1 base and J gave up 0 bases; unmatched junction bases: 9. This CDR3 region has 18 residues. CDR3 sequence: CASGLAPKDRGDQETQYF. The DNA for the CDR3 is TGTGCTAGTGGTTTGGCGCCCAAGGACAGGGGTGACCAAGAGACCCAGTACTTC.

This clone was observed a few times. The gene calls are TRBV29-1 and TRBJ2-7; 8 nucleotides align to TRBD1. Per the germline V gene, CDR1 is SQVTM and CDR2 is ANQGSEA. The junction had 6 bases not matched to a gene; V was cut back by 6 bases and J by 5 bases. This CDR3 comprises 12 residues. CDR3 DNA: TGCAGCGTGGCCAGGGGGCAGCACGAGCAGTACTTC. The encoded protein is CSVARGQHEQYF.

The chain is built from TRBV19 and TRBJ2-1; 11 nucleotides align to TRBD2. After removal of 5 bases from V and 1 base from J, the junction contained 7 bases not matched to a gene. In germline, CDR1 is LNHDA, CDR2 SQIVND (reference sequence). This CDR3 region has 17 residues. CDR3 nucleotide sequence: TGTGCCAGTAGTCTATTTAGCGGGGGGGCGTCCTACAATGAGCAGTTCTTC. It specifies CASSLFSGGASYNEQFF.

This clone was counted only a few times. The chain links TRBV7-2 to TRBJ1-4, with a weak D call TRBD1 (5 bases). CDR3 length: 16 residues. V was clipped by 3 bases and J by 8 bases, with 19 bases between them. CDR1 and CDR2 (germline): SGHTA, FQGNSA. CDR3 sequence reads: CASSLGIRGAGEKLFF. For the CDR3, the DNA is TGTGCCAGCAGCTTGGGAATCCGGGGCGCGGGAGAAAAACTGTTTTTT.

This clone was counted a few times. The J gene is TRBJ1-6, the V gene TRBV4-3; 7 nucleotides align to TRBD1. This CDR3 spans 15 amino acids. The germline CDR1 and CDR2 sequences are LGHNA and YSLEER. With V trimmed by 3 bases and J by 7 bases, 6 bases remained unmatched. The CDR3 here is CASSHMTGSNSPLHF. The CDR3 nucleotides read TGCGCCAGCAGCCACATGACAGGGTCCAATTCACCCCTCCACTTT.

CDR3 sequence reads: CASSFGTYNSPLHF. The DNA of the CDR3 is TGCGCCAGCAGCTTCGGGACTTATAATTCACCCCTCCACTTT. The chain employs TRBV5-1 and TRBJ1-6; D is perhaps TRBD1 (5 bases). The CDR3 contains 14 residues. Between the trimmed V and J ends, which lost 2 bases and 4 bases, there was a span of 7 bases. Germline assignment: CDR1 SGHRS and CDR2 YFSETQ.

The chain uses TRBV7-9 and TRBJ2-1; 12 bases are shared with TRBD2. CDR3 length: 18 amino acids. CDR1 SEHNR and CDR2 FQNEAQ come from the germline V gene (reference sequence). V dropped 5 bases and J dropped 0; count of bases not matched to a gene: 8. CDR3 in DNA: TGTGCCAGCAGCCCGGGACTAGCGGGTCTAAGCTCCTACAATGAGCAGTTCTTC. It encodes CASSPGLAGLSSYNEQFF.

This clone turned up a few times. The V gene is TRBV19, the J gene TRBJ2-4, with TRBD1 matching over 7 bases. CDR3 length: 16 residues. Germline CDR1 LNHDA, CDR2 SQIVND (reference sequence). V shed 5 bases, J shed 1 base, and the junction held 8 bases outside the gene matches. CDR3 loop: CASSRQGLGAKNIQYF. The CDR3 DNA sequence: TGTGCCAGTAGTCGACAGGGTCTGGGCGCCAAAAACATTCAGTACTTC.

This clone turned up a few times. The rearrangement links TRBV7-8 to TRBJ2-3; perhaps TRBD1 as D (6 bases). The germline CDR1 and CDR2 sequences are SGHVS and FQNEAQ. V was trimmed by 4 bases and J by 9 bases, leaving 17 bases between them. This CDR3 spans 14 amino acids. CDR3 bases: TGTGCCAGCAGCTATGACTCTTACACAGGGACGCAGTATTTT. Translated: CASSYDSYTGTQYF.

This clone has just a few counts. This chain links TRBV5-1 with TRBJ1-1; the D gene is possibly TRBD1 (6 bases). This CDR3 is built from 15 residues. Trimming cost V 0 bases and J 0 bases, with 9 bases left between them. CDR1 and CDR2 (germline): SGHRS, YFSETQ. CDR3 loop: CASSLGTVMNTEAFF. CDR3 bases: TGCGCCAGCAGCTTGGGGACAGTCATGAACACTGAAGCTTTCTTT.

The table lists this clone with a few counts. The chain employs TRBV7-3 and TRBJ1-3, with D possibly TRBD1 on 6 matching bases. The CDR3 has 15 residues. Germline CDR1 SGHTA, CDR2 FQGTGA. The germline V and J ends were trimmed by 1 base and 2 bases, with 9 bases remaining between them. This CDR3 reads CASSLNQGPGNTIYF. The CDR3 nucleotides read TGTGCCAGCAGCTTAAATCAGGGGCCTGGAAACACCATATATTTT.

This sequence joins TRBV4-3 and TRBJ2-7, with D possibly matching TRBD2 (6 bases). V shed 4 bases and J shed 4 bases, with 23 bases lying between them. CDR1 is LGHNA and CDR2 is YSLEER in the germline V gene. The length of the CDR3 is 17 residues. The CDR3: CASSLRVAAARGYEQYF. CDR3 sequence (DNA): TGCGCCAGCAGCCTTAGGGTAGCGGCCGCAAGGGGATACGAGCAGTACTTC.

The sample holds a few counts of this clone. This chain joins TRBV7-9 and TRBJ1-1; weak D call: TRBD1 (6 bases). With 5 bases removed from V and 1 base from J, the gap between germline ends came to 11 bases. The CDR3 covers 14 residues. CDR1 and CDR2 from the germline V gene are SEHNR and FQNEAQ (reference sequence). CDR3 sequence (DNA): TGTGCCAGCAGCGGAAGGACAGAGAACACTGAAGCTTTCTTT. It translates to CASSGRTENTEAFF. The full variable domain, its missing parts supplied by reference TRBV7-9 and TRBJ1-1, is DTGVSQNPRHKITKRGQNVTFRCDPISEHNRLYWYRQTLGQGPEFLTYFQNEAQLEKSRLLSDRFSAERPKGSFSTLEIQRTEQGDSAMYLCASSGRTENTEAFFGQGTRLTVV.

This sequence joins TRBV27 and TRBJ1-6; 11 nucleotides match TRBD1. CDR3 length: 17 amino acids. V was clipped by 5 bases and J by 5 bases; unmatched bases: 8. Per germline, CDR1 MNHEY and CDR2 SMNVEV (reference sequence). The CDR3 spells CASSPRDRGAHNSPLHF. CDR3 coding DNA: TGTGCCAGCAGTCCCCGGGACAGGGGGGCTCATAATTCACCCCTCCACTTT.

The chain carries TRBV2 and TRBJ2-2, with a weak D call TRBD2 (5 bases). CDR1 is SNHLY and CDR2 is FYNNEI in the germline V gene. There are 15 residues in the CDR3. Trimming removed 7 bases at V and 2 bases at J, with 14 bases between. The CDR3 here is CASTPAERNTGELFF. CDR3 bases: TGTGCCAGCACCCCAGCGGAGAGAAACACCGGGGAGCTGTTTTTT. Full variable domain (remainder filled in from reference TRBV2 and TRBJ2-2): EPEVTQTPSHQVTQMGQEVILRCVPISNHLYFYWYRQILGQKVEFLVSFYNNEISEKSEIFDDQFSVERPDGSNFTLKIRSTKLEDSAMYFCASTPAERNTGELFFGEGSRLTVL.

This clone has just a few counts. The V and J genes are TRBV19 and TRBJ2-2; 7 bases are shared with TRBD2. V lost 3 bases, J lost 2 bases, and 6 bases stayed unmatched. Germline CDR1 reads LNHDA; CDR2 reads SQIVND (reference sequence). The CDR3 runs to 16 residues. In DNA form, the CDR3 reads TGTGCCAGTAGTATCGGCGGGAGTGGCAACACCGGGGAGCTGTTTTTT. This translates into CASSIGGSGNTGELFF.

The table lists this clone with a few counts. The CDR3 region is CASSHGTGGEKLFF. The DNA of the CDR3 is TGTGCCAGCAGTCACGGGACAGGGGGTGAAAAACTGTTTTTT. This chain uses TRBV6-6 with TRBJ1-4, with 11 bases matching TRBD1. This CDR3 contains 14 residues. The junction had 3 bases not matched to a gene; V was cut back by 5 bases and J by 7 bases. Germline CDR1 is MNHNY and CDR2 is SVGAGI (reference sequence).

The rearrangement uses TRBV6-5 and TRBJ2-7; TRBD1 aligns across 11 bases. The CDR3 loop spans 13 amino acids. Germline V gene sequence: CDR1 MNHEY, CDR2 SVGAGI. Trimming cost V 10 bases and J 6 bases; bases outside gene matches: 8. CDR3 DNA sequence: TGTGCCACCATGGACAGGGGGCGAGGCGAGCAGTACTTC. Protein product: CATMDRGRGEQYF.

This clone was observed a handful of times. For the CDR3, the DNA is TGTGCCAGCAGCTCCGTGGGGGGCTCCTACAATGAGCAGTTCTTC. It codes for CASSSVGGSYNEQFF. The chain is built from TRBV7-2 and TRBJ2-1, with D possibly matching TRBD2 (6 bases). CDR1 SGHTA and CDR2 FQGNSA come from the germline V gene. V was shortened by 4 bases and J by 0 bases, with 10 bases between the two germline ends. This CDR3 is built from 15 residues.

The V gene is TRBV7-2, the J gene TRBJ2-2; D is possibly TRBD1 (5 bases). CDR1 and CDR2 (germline): SGHTA, FQGNSA. V was clipped by 4 bases and J by 13 bases, with 13 bases between them. There are 12 residues in the CDR3. The CDR3 spells CASSSEKGRLFF. The CDR3 DNA reads as TGTGCCAGCAGCTCCGAAAAGGGGCGGCTGTTTTTT.

The chain recombines TRBV6-1 with TRBJ2-7; D not resolved. This CDR3 spans 13 amino acids. CDR1 is MNHNS, CDR2 SASEGT, per germline. Deletions cut 5 bases from V and 2 bases from J, with 10 bases between. As DNA, the CDR3 is TGTGCCAGCAGTACCGACACGGCCTACGAGCAGTACTTC. Translating gives CASSTDTAYEQYF.

The V call is TRBV7-9, the J call TRBJ2-1, with TRBD2 matching 10 bases. The CDR3 runs 19 residues. J was trimmed by 5 bases and V by 1 base; bases with no gene match: 14. From germline, CDR1 is SEHNR and CDR2 FQNEAQ (reference sequence). In DNA, the CDR3 is TGTGCCAGCAGCTTAGTGATCCTAGCGGGAGAGGTATATAACAATGAGCAGTTCTTC. Its translation: CASSLVILAGEVYNNEQFF.

The rearrangement joins TRBV4-3 to TRBJ1-2; 9 bases are a match to TRBD1. V shed 0 bases, J shed 4 bases, and the junction held 6 bases outside the gene matches. The CDR3 runs to 16 residues. Germline-derived CDR1 and CDR2 are LGHNA and YSLEER. CDR3: CASSQDLGDRAYGYTF. The DNA of the CDR3 is TGCGCCAGCAGCCAAGACCTGGGGGACAGGGCCTATGGCTACACCTTC.

The chain uses TRBV7-9 and TRBJ1-5; the match to TRBD1 covers 8 bases. Trimming took 5 bases from V and 5 from J; bases not matched to a gene: 11. The CDR3 sequence is 16 residues long. Germline CDR1 and CDR2: SEHNR and FQNEAQ (reference sequence). This chain's CDR3 is CASSPPDREGDQPQHF. In nucleotides, the CDR3 is TGTGCCAGCAGCCCTCCGGACAGGGAGGGCGATCAGCCCCAGCATTTT.

This clone was seen a few times. CDR3 protein: CASSLWGRLLKRSADTEAFF. The CDR3 DNA follows: TGTGCCAGCAGTTTATGGGGAAGACTCCTGAAGCGGTCCGCGGACACTGAAGCTTTCTTT. The chain links TRBV28 to TRBJ1-1; no clear D gene. Germline assignment: CDR1 MDHEN and CDR2 SYDVKM. The ends were cut back, 0 bases at V and 3 bases at J, with 26 bases in the middle. The CDR3 extends over 20 amino acids.

This clone came up a few times. The J gene is TRBJ2-5, the V gene TRBV5-6; no definite D call. Looked up from germline, CDR1 is SGHDT and CDR2 is YYEEEE. This CDR3 has 11 amino acids. V was cut by 5 bases and J by 5 bases, with 7 bases left in between. CDR3 sequence: CASRAAETQYF. The DNA for the CDR3 is TGTGCCAGCAGGGCGGCCGAGACCCAGTACTTC. Full variable domain (missing parts from reference TRBV5-6 and TRBJ2-5): DAGVTQSPTHLIKTRGQQVTLRCSPKSGHDTVSWYQQALGQGPQFIFQYYEEEERQRGNFPDRFSGHQFPNYSSELNVNALLLGDSALYLCASRAAETQYFGPGTRLLVL.